This T cell receptor beta chain was retrieved from a study of OX40 agonist ivuxolimab in advanced cancers. Trimming left V 2 bases short and J 6 bases short, with 13 bases between. CDR1 and CDR2 (germline): WSHSY, SAAADI. The CDR3 covers 14 residues. Sequenced by immunoSEQ multiplex PCR; TCRdb stores in-frame clones only, minus some. The table has more than 25,000 clones, around 88% seen once. This material consisted of CD4+ or CD8+ T cells sorted from blood, taken in a trial of the OX40 agonist ivuxolimab. This sequence originates from an adult with an advanced solid tumor such as melanoma, head and neck, liver or kidney cancer. The chain uses TRBV10-2 and TRBJ1-1, with D unclear. The CDR3 is CASSEGGRVAEAFF. In nucleotides, the CDR3 is TGCGCCAGCAGTGAGGGAGGGCGTGTAGCTGAAGCTTTCTTT.